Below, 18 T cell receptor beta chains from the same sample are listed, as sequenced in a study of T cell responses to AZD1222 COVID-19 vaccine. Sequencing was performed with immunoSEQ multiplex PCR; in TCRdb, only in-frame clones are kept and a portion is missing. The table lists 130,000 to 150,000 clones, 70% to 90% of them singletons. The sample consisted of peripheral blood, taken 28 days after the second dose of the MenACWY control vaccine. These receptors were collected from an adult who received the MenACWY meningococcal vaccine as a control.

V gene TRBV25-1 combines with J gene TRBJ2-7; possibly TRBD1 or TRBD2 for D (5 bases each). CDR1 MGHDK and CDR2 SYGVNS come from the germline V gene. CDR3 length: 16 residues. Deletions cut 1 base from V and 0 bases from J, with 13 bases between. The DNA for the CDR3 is TGTGCCAGCAGTGAATCCGGGGCGAGGAGCTCCTACGAGCAGTACTTC. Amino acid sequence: CASSESGARSSYEQYF.

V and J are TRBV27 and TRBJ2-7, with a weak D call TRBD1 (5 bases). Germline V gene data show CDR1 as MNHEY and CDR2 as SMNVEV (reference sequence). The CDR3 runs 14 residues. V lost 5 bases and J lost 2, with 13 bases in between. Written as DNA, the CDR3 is TGTGCCAGCAGTGTCAGGGTTTACACCTACGAGCAGTACTTC. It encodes CASSVRVYTYEQYF.

The CDR3 nucleotides read TGTGCCATCAGCGCGCGGGACACTGAAGCTTTCTTT. Its translation: CAISARDTEAFF. The rearrangement joins TRBV10-3 to TRBJ1-1; D not resolved. The CDR3 runs 12 residues. V gave up 6 bases and J gave up 3 bases, with 8 bases separating them. The germline CDR1 and CDR2 sequences are ENHRY and SYGVKD.

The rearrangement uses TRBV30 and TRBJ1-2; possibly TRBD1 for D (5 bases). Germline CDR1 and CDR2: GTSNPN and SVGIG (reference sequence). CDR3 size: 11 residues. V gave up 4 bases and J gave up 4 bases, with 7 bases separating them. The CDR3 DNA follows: TGTGCCTGGATTCAGGGCTATGGCTACACCTTC. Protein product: CAWIQGYGYTF.

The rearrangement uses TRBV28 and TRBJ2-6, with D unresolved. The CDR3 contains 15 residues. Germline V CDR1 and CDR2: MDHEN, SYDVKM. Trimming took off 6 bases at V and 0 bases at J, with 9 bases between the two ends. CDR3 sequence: CASSLLPSGANVLTF. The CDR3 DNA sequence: TGTGCCAGCAGCCTCCTCCCCTCTGGGGCCAACGTCCTGACTTTC. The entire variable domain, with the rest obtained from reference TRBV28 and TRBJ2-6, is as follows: DVKVTQSSRYLVKRTGEKVFLECVQDMDHENMFWYRQDPGLGLRLIYFSYDVKMKEKGDIPEGYSVSREKKERFSLILESASTNQTSMYLCASSLLPSGANVLTFGAGSRLTVL.

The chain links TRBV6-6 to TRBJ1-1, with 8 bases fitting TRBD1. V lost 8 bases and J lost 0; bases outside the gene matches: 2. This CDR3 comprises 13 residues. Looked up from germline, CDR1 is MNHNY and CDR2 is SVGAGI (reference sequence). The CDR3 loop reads CASGTGLNTEAFF. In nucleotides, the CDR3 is TGTGCCAGCGGGACAGGATTGAACACTGAAGCTTTCTTT.

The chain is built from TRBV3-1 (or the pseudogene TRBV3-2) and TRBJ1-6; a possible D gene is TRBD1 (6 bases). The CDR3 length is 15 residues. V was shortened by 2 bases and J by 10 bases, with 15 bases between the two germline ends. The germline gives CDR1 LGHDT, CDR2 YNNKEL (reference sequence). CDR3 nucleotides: TGTGCCAGCAGCCAATTGGCGCAGGGGAGCTCACCCCTCCACTTT. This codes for CASSQLAQGSSPLHF.

CDR3 bases: TGCGCCAGCAGCTTGTGGGCAGGAGCGGGGGGGCGAGAGACCCAGTACTTC. Protein: CASSLWAGAGGRETQYF. This rearrangement joins TRBV5-1 to TRBJ2-5; 10 nucleotides align to TRBD2. Trimming took 1 base from V and 4 from J; bases not matched to a gene: 10. The CDR3 consists of 17 residues. The germline CDR1 and CDR2 sequences are SGHRS and YFSETQ.

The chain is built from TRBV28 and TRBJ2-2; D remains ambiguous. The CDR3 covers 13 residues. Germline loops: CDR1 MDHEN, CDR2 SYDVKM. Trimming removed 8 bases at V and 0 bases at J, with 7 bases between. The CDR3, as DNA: TGTGCCAGCCGACAAGCGAACACCGGGGAGCTGTTTTTT. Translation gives CASRQANTGELFF. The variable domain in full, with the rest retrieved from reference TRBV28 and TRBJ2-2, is DVKVTQSSRYLVKRTGEKVFLECVQDMDHENMFWYRQDPGLGLRLIYFSYDVKMKEKGDIPEGYSVSREKKERFSLILESASTNQTSMYLCASRQANTGELFFGEGSRLTVL.

CDR3 amino acids: CASSQQDSAYGYTF. The DNA of the CDR3 is TGTGCCAGCAGCCAGCAGGACAGCGCGTATGGCTACACCTTC. The rearrangement joins TRBV14 to TRBJ1-2; D may be TRBD1 (6 bases). V lost 3 bases and J lost 5, with 13 bases in between. Germline V CDR1 and CDR2: SGHDN, FVKESK. This CDR3 is built from 14 residues.

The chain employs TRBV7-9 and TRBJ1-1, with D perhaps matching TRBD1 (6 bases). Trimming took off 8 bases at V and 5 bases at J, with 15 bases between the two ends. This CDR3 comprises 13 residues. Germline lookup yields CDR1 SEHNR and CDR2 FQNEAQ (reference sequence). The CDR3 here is CASGLGGLTEAFF. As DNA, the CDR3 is TGTGCCAGCGGGCTCGGGGGGCTGACTGAAGCTTTCTTT.

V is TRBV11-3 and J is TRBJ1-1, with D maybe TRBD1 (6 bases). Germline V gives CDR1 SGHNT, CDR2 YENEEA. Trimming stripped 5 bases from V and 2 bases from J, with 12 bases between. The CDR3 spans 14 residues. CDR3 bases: TGTGCCAGCAGCCAGAGGGGGTCAAACACTGAAGCTTTCTTT. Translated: CASSQRGSNTEAFF. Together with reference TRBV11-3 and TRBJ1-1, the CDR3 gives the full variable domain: EAGVVQSPRYKIIEKKQPVAFWCNPISGHNTLYWYLQNLGQGPELLIRYENEEAVDDSQLPKDRFSAERLKGVDSTLKIQPAELGDSAVYLCASSQRGSNTEAFFGQGTRLTVV.

In nucleotides, the CDR3 is TGTGCCAGCGCCCCCCCCCAGGGGTCCTATGGCTACACCTTC. Its translation is CASAPPQGSYGYTF. V usage is TRBV3-1 (or the pseudogene TRBV3-2) and J usage is TRBJ1-2; tentatively, D is TRBD1 (6 bases). The V gene lost 8 bases and the J gene lost 4 bases, with 17 bases spanning the gap. Per the germline V gene, CDR1 is LGHDT and CDR2 is YNNKEL (reference sequence). CDR3 size: 14 residues.

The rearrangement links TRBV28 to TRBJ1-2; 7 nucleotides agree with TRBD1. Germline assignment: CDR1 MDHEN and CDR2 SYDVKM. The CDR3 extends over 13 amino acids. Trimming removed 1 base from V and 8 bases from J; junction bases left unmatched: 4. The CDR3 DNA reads TGTGCCAGCAGTTTATCGACAGGGTCAGGCTACACCTTC. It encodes CASSLSTGSGYTF.

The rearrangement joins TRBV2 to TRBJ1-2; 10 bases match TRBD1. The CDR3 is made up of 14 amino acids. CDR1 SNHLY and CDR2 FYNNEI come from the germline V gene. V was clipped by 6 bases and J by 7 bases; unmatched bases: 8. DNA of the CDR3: TGTGCCAGCAGGACAGGGGGCGCCCCTGGTGGCTACACCTTC. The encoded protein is CASRTGGAPGGYTF.

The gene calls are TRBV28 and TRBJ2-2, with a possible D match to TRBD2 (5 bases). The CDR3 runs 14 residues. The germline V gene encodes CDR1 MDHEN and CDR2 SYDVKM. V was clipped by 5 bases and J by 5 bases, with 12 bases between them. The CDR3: CASSREGDTGELFF. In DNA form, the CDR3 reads TGTGCCAGCAGTCGAGAGGGTGATACCGGGGAGCTGTTTTTT.

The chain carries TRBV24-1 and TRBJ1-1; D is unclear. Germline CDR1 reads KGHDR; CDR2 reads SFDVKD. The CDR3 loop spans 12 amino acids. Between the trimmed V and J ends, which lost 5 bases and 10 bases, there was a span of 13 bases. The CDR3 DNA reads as TGTGCCACCAGTGGCAGCACTGGTGCAGCTTTCTTT. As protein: CATSGSTGAAFF.

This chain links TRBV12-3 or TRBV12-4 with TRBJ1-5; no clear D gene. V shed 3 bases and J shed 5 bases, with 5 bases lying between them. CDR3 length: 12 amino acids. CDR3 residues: CASSFGDQPQHF. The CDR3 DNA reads TGTGCCAGCAGTTTTGGAGATCAGCCCCAGCATTTT.